This entry concerns a single T cell receptor beta chain. This entry is derived from a study of PD-1 blockade in classical Hodgkin lymphoma. Time point indicated: cycle 4 day 1 (C4D1), after less than seven weeks of nivolumab. Each patient's relapse followed autologous stem cell transplantation, and brentuximab vedotin exposure varied. CD4+ T cells were purified from thawed PBMCs by negative selection. CDR1 and CDR2 (germline): MDHEN, SYDVKM. The CDR3 contains 14 residues. Between the trimmed V and J ends, which lost 3 bases and 2 bases, there was a span of 9 bases. Assay used: immunoSEQ multiplex PCR; TCRdb lists only in-frame clones, some missing. In the table there are about 9,700 clones, approximately 72% of which are singletons.

The V gene is TRBV28, the J gene TRBJ2-3; D is ambiguous. This clonotype originated in a human donor with classical Hodgkin lymphoma. The sequencing used CD4+ T cells from blood, collected before the fourth cycle of nivolumab. As DNA, the CDR3 is TGTGCCAGCAGTTTGAATCTGAACACAGATACGCAGTATTTT. Residues: CASSLNLNTDTQYF.